This is a list of T cell receptor beta chains from one sample in a study of CD8 T cells in ankylosing spondylitis. MiXCR, applied by TCRdb to the 5' RACE reads, yields one record per CDR3 protein. The sample records approximately 540,000 distinct CDR3 sequences, over 9.5% being singletons. The sequencing sample was made of blood, either unsorted or a sorted T cell fraction (not recorded which). The receptor source for this set is a male donor with ankylosing spondylitis. Each CDR3 is given with its conserved first and last residue. The D gene is left open where the match is weak. The listing skips clone size in some rows; elsewhere it reads once, few, many or a size class.

TRBD2	many	TRBJ2-3	TRBV5-1	TGCGCCAGCAGCTGGGGACTAGCGGCCGGTACAGATACGCAGTATTTT	CASSWGLAAGTDTQYF
NA	NA	TRBJ1-5	TRBV27	TGTGCCAGCAGTTTATCGACGACGGCCATGGGACAGCCCCAGCATTTT	CASSLSTTAMGQPQHF
TRBD1	many	TRBJ2-7	TRBV9	TGTGCCAGCAGCGTAGGGACAGGGGGAGTGTGGGAGCAGTACTTC	CASSVGTGGVWEQYF
NA	NA	TRBJ2-3	TRBV6-1	TGTGCCAGCAGCGCGATGCTGGCGGGCGCACCTAGCACAGATACGCAGTATTTT	CASSAMLAGAPSTDTQYF
NA	few	TRBJ1-1	TRBV7-9	TGTGCCAGCAGCTCGAGGGCGACGAAGGCTGAAGCTTTCTTT	CASSSRATKAEAFF
TRBD2	few	TRBJ2-3	TRBV15	TGTGCCACCAGCAGCGTCCGACTAGCGGGACTGTTTGATACGCAGTATTTT	CATSSVRLAGLFDTQYF
NA	NA	TRBJ1-5	TRBV7-9	TGTGCCAGCAGCTCTCGGGGTGATCAGCCCCAGCATTTT	CASSSRGDQPQHF
NA	few	TRBJ2-7	TRBV10-2	TGCGCCAGCAGTGTAAGACTCCCCTACGAGCAGTACTTC	CASSVRLPYEQYF
TRBD2	few	TRBJ2-3	TRBV20-1	TGCAGTGCCAAAGGGACTAGCGGGATATCGTATACGCAGTATTTT	CSAKGTSGISYTQYF
NA	few	TRBJ2-7	TRBV7-2	TGTGCCAGCAGCTTGCAGGTCGTCTACGAGCAGTACTTC	CASSLQVVYEQYF
NA	few	TRBJ1-1	TRBV29-1	TGCAGCGTTGAGGAGGACATGAACACTGAAGCTTTCTTT	CSVEEDMNTEAFF
TRBD2	NA	TRBJ2-1	TRBV20-1	TGCAGTGCCATCGCCTGGACTAGCGGGGGGAACAATGAGCAGTTCTTC	CSAIAWTSGGNNEQFF
NA	NA	TRBJ1-1	TRBV6-2/TRBV6-3	TGTGCCAGCAGGTTGGCCCCAAAGAGCTCGAACACTGAAGCTTTCTTT	CASRLAPKSSNTEAFF